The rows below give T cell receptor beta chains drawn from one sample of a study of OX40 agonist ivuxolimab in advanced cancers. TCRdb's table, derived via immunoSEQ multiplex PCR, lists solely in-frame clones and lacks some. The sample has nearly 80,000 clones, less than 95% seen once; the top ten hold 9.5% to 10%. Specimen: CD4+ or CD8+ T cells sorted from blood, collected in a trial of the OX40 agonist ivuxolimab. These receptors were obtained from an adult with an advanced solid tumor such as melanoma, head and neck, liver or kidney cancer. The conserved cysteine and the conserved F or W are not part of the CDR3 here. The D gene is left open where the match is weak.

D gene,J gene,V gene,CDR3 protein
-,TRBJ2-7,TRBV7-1,ASSPGLLYEQY
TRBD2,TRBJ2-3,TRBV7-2,ASTPLAGADTQY
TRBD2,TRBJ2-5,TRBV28,ASSLRLAGQETQY
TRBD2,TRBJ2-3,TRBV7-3,ASSLTFGTSGRTDTQY
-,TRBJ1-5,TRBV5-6,ASSLGADYSNQPQH
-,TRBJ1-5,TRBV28,ASSSPSGGDNQPQH
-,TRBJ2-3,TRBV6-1,ASSQWTAPDTQY
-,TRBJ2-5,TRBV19,ASSHMGQEEQY
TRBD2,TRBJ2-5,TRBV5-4,ASRVAGGLETQY
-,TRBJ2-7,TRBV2,ASSEAQGHWSYEQY
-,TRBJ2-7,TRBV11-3,GPLGGARPSYEQY
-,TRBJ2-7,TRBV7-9,ASYTDTGDEQY
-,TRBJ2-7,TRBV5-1,ASSLAEGRHSYEQY
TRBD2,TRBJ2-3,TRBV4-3,ASSPTRTSGSTDTQY
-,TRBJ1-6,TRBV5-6,ASSRAAGSPLH
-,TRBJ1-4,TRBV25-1,ASSEGQGIFNEKLF
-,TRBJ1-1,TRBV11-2,ASSSGGLEAF
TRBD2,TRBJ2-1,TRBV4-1,ASSQDGEGGVEQF
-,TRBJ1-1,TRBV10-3,AISGQDPEAF
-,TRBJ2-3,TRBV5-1,ASSLAVWGGAPTDTQY
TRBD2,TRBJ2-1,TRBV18,ASSPATSVYNEQF
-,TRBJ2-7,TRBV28,ASSLRGNEQY
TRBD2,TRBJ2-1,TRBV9,ASSDSGRAFYNEQF
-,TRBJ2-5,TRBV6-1,ASSESPGDFQETQY
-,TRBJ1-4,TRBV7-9,ASSFGSLELF
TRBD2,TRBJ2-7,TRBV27,ASSLKRLADYEQY
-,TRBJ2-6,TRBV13,ASSVQGANVLT
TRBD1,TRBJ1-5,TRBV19,ASTPDRGQGNQPQH
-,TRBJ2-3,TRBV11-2,ASSSGLHQISTDTQY
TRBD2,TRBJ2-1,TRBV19,ASSFGTSGLEQF
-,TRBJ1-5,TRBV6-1,ASSEFGGSNQPQH
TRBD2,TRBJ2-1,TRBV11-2,ASSPGLAGRNEQF
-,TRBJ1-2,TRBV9,ASSSPRGRPGYGYT
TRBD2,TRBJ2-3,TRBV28,ASSPVAGWGTQY
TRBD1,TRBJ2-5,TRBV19,ASSIGQGVEETQY
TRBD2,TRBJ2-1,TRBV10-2,ASSGLAGGLSYNEQF
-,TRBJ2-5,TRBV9,ASSVLGTHQETQY
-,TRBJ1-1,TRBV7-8,ASSPPVNTEAF
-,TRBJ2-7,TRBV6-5,ASSYGGVSYEQY
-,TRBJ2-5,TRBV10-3,AISDPLGYQETQY
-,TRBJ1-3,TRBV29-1,SVARGNTIY
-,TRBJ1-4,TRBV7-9,ASSPFPTGTANEKLF
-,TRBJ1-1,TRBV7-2,ASGPGGGTEAF
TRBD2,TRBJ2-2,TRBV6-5,ASSLSSGGSGELF
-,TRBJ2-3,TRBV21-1,ASSKAGSGLAVTQY
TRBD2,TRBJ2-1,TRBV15,ATISGGFGEQF
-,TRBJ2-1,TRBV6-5,ASNDGPLPDNEQF
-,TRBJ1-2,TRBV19,ASSIAGMYGYT
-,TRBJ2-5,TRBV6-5,ASSYIGQTTRETQY
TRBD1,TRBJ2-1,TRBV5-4,ASRGTGADYNEQF